This T cell receptor (beta chain) is from a study of long-term antiretroviral therapy in people with HIV. A remark on this clone: Its antigen is currently unknown.

Trimming took 5 bases from V and 2 from J; bases not matched to a gene: 10. The CDR3 length is 16 residues. Germline assignment: CDR1 KGHSH and CDR2 LQKENI. Study-wide findings and caveats: Dominance of pre-ART expanded clones persisted, fluctuating and often declining after ART. Adherence to ART, viral resistance and therapy changes lacked any data.

Sequencing used immunoSEQ v3.0 at survey level. Repertoires were generated with immunoSEQ multiplex PCR, while TCRdb's copy carries only in-frame clones and drops some. The data hold 20,000 to 25,000 clones, with roughly 86% observed a single time. This chain uses TRBV18 with TRBJ2-3; 7 nucleotides agree with TRBD2. The specimen comprised unsorted PBMCs, sampled 2.6 years after starting antiretroviral therapy. This TCR was sampled from a woman aged 45-59 years with HIV. CDR3 protein: CASSSLSGGTTDTQYF. The CDR3 region has the DNA TGTGCCAGCTCATCCCTTTCGGGGGGAACCACAGATACGCAGTATTTT. The whole variable domain, remainder taken from reference TRBV18 and TRBJ2-3, is NAGVMQNPRHLVRRRGQEARLRCSPMKGHSHVYWYRQLPEEGLKFMVYLQKENIIDESGMPKERFSAEFPKEGPSILRIQQVVRGDSAAYFCASSSLSGGTTDTQYFGPGTRLTVL.